The present T cell receptor (beta chain) was sequenced within a study of CD8 T cells in Susac syndrome. The authors reverse transcribed roughly 0.45 to 1 ug RNA with random hexamers. TCRdb reprocessed the immunoSEQ multiplex PCR reads with MiXCR, giving one entry per CDR3 protein. The sample has 120,000 or so distinct CDR3 sequences, around 96% seen once. The CDR3 contains 12 residues. Trimming shortened V by 2 bases and J by 4 bases, and 4 bases separated the two germline ends. This clonotype was seen a few times. The chain joins TRBV12-3 or TRBV12-4 to TRBJ2-3; D is uncertain. The sequencing sample was made of CD8+ T cells from PBMCs. This receptor was identified in a human donor with Susac syndrome. The CDR3 bases are TGTGCCAGCAGTTTAAGGGCAGATACGCAGTATTTT. This codes for CASSLRADTQYF.